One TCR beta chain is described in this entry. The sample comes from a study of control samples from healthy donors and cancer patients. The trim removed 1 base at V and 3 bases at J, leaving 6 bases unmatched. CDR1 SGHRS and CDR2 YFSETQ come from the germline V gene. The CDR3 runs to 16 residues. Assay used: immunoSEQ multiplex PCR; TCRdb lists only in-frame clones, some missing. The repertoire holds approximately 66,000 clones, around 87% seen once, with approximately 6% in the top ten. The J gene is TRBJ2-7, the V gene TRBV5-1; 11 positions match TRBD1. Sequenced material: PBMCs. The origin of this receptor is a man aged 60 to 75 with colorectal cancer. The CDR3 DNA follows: TGCGCCAGCAGCTTGTCAACCGGGACAGGGGGCTACGAGCAGTACTTC. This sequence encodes CASSLSTGTGGYEQYF.